Listed here are 7 T cell receptor beta chains from one sample, sequenced in a study of T cells after posttransplantation cyclophosphamide. A marrow graft followed busulfan-fludarabine conditioning, with cyclophosphamide on days +3 and +4. The assay was immunoSEQ multiplex PCR, and TCRdb's table has in-frame clones only and misses some. This sample has approximately 45,000 clones; roughly 88% occur once, and the top ten carry 2% to 3%. The material sequenced was PBMCs, taken 60 to 65 days after allogeneic stem cell transplant with posttransplant cyclophosphamide. The source is a male patient between 60 and 69 years old who received an allogeneic stem cell transplant from a related donor and was CMV-positive. Some T cells may have originated in the graft donor.

The chain uses TRBV6-1 and TRBJ2-1; no firm D call. Germline lookup yields CDR1 MNHNS and CDR2 SASEGT. V was trimmed by 1 base and J by 1 base, leaving 5 bases between them. This CDR3 is 14 amino acids long. This chain's CDR3 is CASSEVYSYNEQFF. The DNA for the CDR3 is TGTGCCAGCAGTGAAGTCTATTCCTACAATGAGCAGTTCTTC.

The J gene is TRBJ1-3, the V gene TRBV6-5; D is unclear. Trimming removed 2 bases from V and 4 bases from J, with 12 bases in between. The germline gives CDR1 MNHEY, CDR2 SVGAGI. The length of the CDR3 is 15 residues. The CDR3 is CASSYDGGQGNTIYF. CDR3 sequence (DNA): TGTGCCAGCAGTTACGACGGAGGGCAAGGAAACACCATATATTTT.

In nucleotides, the CDR3 is TGTGCCAGTAGTATTGGGACCCCGGGGGACACTGAAGCTTTCTTT. As protein: CASSIGTPGDTEAFF. The rearrangement joins TRBV19 to TRBJ1-1, with D tentatively TRBD1 (5 bases). The CDR3 is 15 residues long. Deletions cut 3 bases from V and 3 bases from J, with 14 bases between. The germline gives CDR1 LNHDA, CDR2 SQIVND (reference sequence).

In its sample, this clone was seen a few times. The gene calls are TRBV10-3 and TRBJ2-1; D perhaps matches TRBD2 (5 bases). The ends were cut back, 7 bases at V and 7 bases at J, with 11 bases in the middle. CDR1 is ENHRY, CDR2 SYGVKD, per germline. There are 12 residues in the CDR3. Here the CDR3 reads CAITSLANEQFF. In DNA, the CDR3 is TGTGCCATCACCTCGCTAGCAAATGAGCAGTTCTTC.

The V call is TRBV4-1, the J call TRBJ2-3; perhaps TRBD2 as D (6 bases). There are 16 residues in the CDR3. Germline-derived CDR1 and CDR2 are MGHRA and YSYEKL. Trimming left V 7 bases short and J 2 bases short, with 19 bases between. The CDR3 bases are TGCGCCAGCACCCTGGCTGGTAGCGGACACACAGATACGCAGTATTTT. Translation gives CASTLAGSGHTDTQYF.

The DNA of the CDR3 is TGCGCCAGCAGCTTGGACCTACTAGGGTCGGAGACCCAGTACTTC. Translated, it gives CASSLDLLGSETQYF. The chain carries TRBV5-1 and TRBJ2-5; possible D gene TRBD2, 5 bases. Germline CDR1 reads SGHRS; CDR2 reads YFSETQ. The CDR3 runs to 15 residues. Trimming cost V 0 bases and J 5 bases, with 14 bases left between them.

The genes are TRBV19 and TRBJ1-5, with 7 bases identical to TRBD1. Losses at the gene ends were 8 bases for V and 0 bases for J; bases not matched to a gene: 10. Germline V gene sequence: CDR1 LNHDA, CDR2 SQIVND (reference sequence). The CDR3 length is 16 residues. For the CDR3, the DNA is TGTGCCAGTTGCCCCGGGACAGTGTATAGCAATCAGCCCCAGCATTTT. It is translated as CASCPGTVYSNQPQHF.